These T cell receptor beta chains were read from a single sample in a study of OX40 agonist ivuxolimab in advanced cancers. TCRdb's copy holds only in-frame clones and misses some; the assay was immunoSEQ multiplex PCR. This table has approximately 40,000 clones, approximately 80% appearing once. The sample consisted of CD4+ or CD8+ T cells sorted from blood, taken in a trial of the OX40 agonist ivuxolimab. The receptors derive from an adult with an advanced solid tumor such as melanoma, head and neck, liver or kidney cancer. Both conserved end residues are part of each CDR3. The D gene is left open where the match is weak. For some rows the clone size is stated as once, few or many, or as a class when expanded; others skip it.

NA	NA	TRBJ2-3	TRBV28	CASRASPSYTDTQYF	TGTGCCAGCAGGGCTTCCCCCTCTTACACAGATACGCAGTATTTT
TRBD1	NA	TRBJ1-1	TRBV9	CASSVQGVGTEAFF	TGTGCCAGCAGCGTCCAGGGGGTCGGCACTGAAGCTTTCTTT
NA	NA	TRBJ1-4	TRBV7-9	CASSRGGADATNEKLFF	TGTGCCAGCAGCCGGGGCGGGGCCGATGCAACTAATGAAAAACTGTTTTTT
NA	few	TRBJ1-4	TRBV29-1	CSGKFGGLNEKLFF	TGCAGCGGGAAGTTCGGGGGACTTAATGAAAAACTGTTTTTT
TRBD2	NA	TRBJ2-1	TRBV23-1	CASTGGGDNNEQFF	TGCGCCAGCACTGGCGGGGGGGACAACAATGAGCAGTTCTTC
NA	NA	TRBJ2-7	TRBV30	CAWSSAYEQYF	TGTGCCTGGAGTTCAGCCTACGAGCAGTACTTC
TRBD2	once	TRBJ2-5	TRBV6-6	CASSYQSGGETQYF	TGTGCCAGCAGTTACCAAAGCGGGGGAGAGACCCAGTACTTC
NA	NA	TRBJ2-2	TRBV18	CASSTGWFSNTGELFF	TGTGCCAGCTCAACAGGGTGGTTCTCGAACACCGGGGAGCTGTTTTTT
NA	NA	TRBJ1-1	TRBV27	CASSLNLRGLTEAFF	TGTGCCAGCAGTTTAAACCTACGGGGGTTGACTGAAGCTTTCTTT
TRBD2	once	TRBJ2-2	TRBV27	CASLQLAANTGELFF	TGTGCCAGCCTCCAGCTAGCGGCGAACACCGGGGAGCTGTTTTTT
NA	NA	TRBJ2-5	TRBV7-7	CASSLRDRETQYF	TGTGCTAGCAGCTTACGGGATCGGGAGACCCAGTACTTC
NA	NA	TRBJ1-1	TRBV7-2	CASSPQSGGLGTEAFF	TGTGCCAGCAGCCCTCAGTCGGGGGGCTTGGGCACTGAAGCTTTCTTT
TRBD2	NA	TRBJ2-5	TRBV29-1	CSVGSSGGHETQYF	TGCAGCGTTGGTTCTAGCGGGGGGCACGAGACCCAGTACTTC
NA	NA	TRBJ1-4	TRBV4-2	CASSQDEGRRTNEKLFF	TGTGCCAGCAGCCAAGATGAAGGGCGGAGGACTAATGAAAAACTGTTTTTT
NA	NA	TRBJ2-3	TRBV7-2	CASSLDVRAGTTDTQYF	TGTGCCAGCAGCTTAGATGTGAGGGCCGGGACCACAGATACGCAGTATTTT
NA	NA	TRBJ2-2	TRBV10-1	CASSESWTTFGRENTGELFF	TGCGCCAGCAGTGAGTCGTGGACAACGTTTGGGCGGGAGAACACCGGGGAGCTGTTTTTT
NA	NA	TRBJ2-2	TRBV11-2	CASSLLGQKTGELFF	TGTGCCAGCAGCTTATTGGGGCAGAAAACCGGGGAGCTGTTTTTT
TRBD1	once	TRBJ1-1	TRBV23-1	CASSQTDRQFLNTEAFF	TGCGCCAGCAGTCAAACGGACAGGCAGTTCCTGAACACTGAAGCTTTCTTT
NA	NA	TRBJ1-5	TRBV5-1	CASSFEGERGQPQHF	TGCGCCAGCAGCTTTGAGGGGGAAAGAGGTCAGCCCCAGCATTTT
TRBD1	NA	TRBJ2-7	TRBV18	CASSPSTGIQEQYF	TGTGCCAGCTCACCGTCGACAGGGATTCAGGAGCAGTACTTC
TRBD1	NA	TRBJ1-2	TRBV6-6	CASAGQGDYGYTF	TGTGCCAGCGCGGGACAGGGAGACTATGGCTACACCTTC
TRBD1	NA	TRBJ1-5	TRBV6-5	CASTLTQGDQPQHF	TGTGCCAGCACCTTAACACAGGGGGATCAGCCCCAGCATTTT
TRBD1	once	TRBJ2-7	TRBV10-1	CASSESSDRAYEQYF	TGCGCCAGCAGTGAGAGTTCGGACAGGGCCTACGAGCAGTACTTC
NA	NA	TRBJ1-2	TRBV7-3	CASSHGRNYGYTF	TGTGCCAGCAGCCACGGGCGGAACTATGGCTACACCTTC
NA	NA	TRBJ2-5	TRBV7-3	CASRKGAGASETQYF	TGTGCCAGCAGGAAAGGGGCGGGGGCCAGTGAGACCCAGTACTTC
NA	NA	TRBJ1-1	TRBV7-6	CASSPPRGSNTEAFF	TGTGCCAGCAGCCCGCCGCGGGGGAGTAACACTGAAGCTTTCTTT
TRBD2	once	TRBJ2-2	TRBV7-2	CASSSRAGPGELFF	TGTGCCAGCAGCTCACGAGCGGGACCCGGGGAGCTGTTTTTT
TRBD1	NA	TRBJ1-4	TRBV29-1	CSVQGFDRDLSNEKLFF	TGCAGCGTCCAAGGATTTGACAGGGATCTGTCTAATGAAAAACTGTTTTTT
TRBD1	NA	TRBJ1-1	TRBV19	CASSTQQGADTEAFF	TGTGCCAGTAGTACTCAACAGGGGGCGGACACTGAAGCTTTCTTT
NA	NA	TRBJ2-7	TRBV11-2	CASSLDQIPTYEQYF	TGTGCCAGCAGCTTAGATCAAATTCCGACTTACGAGCAGTACTTC
NA	NA	TRBJ2-7	TRBV4-3	CASSQERLLEQYF	TGCGCCAGCAGCCAAGAGAGGTTATTGGAGCAGTACTTC
NA	NA	TRBJ2-3	TRBV7-7	CASSLRGASTDTQYF	TGTGCCAGCAGCCTACGGGGGGCCAGCACAGATACGCAGTATTTT
TRBD1	NA	TRBJ1-2	TRBV4-2	CASSQDRTGKDNGYTF	TGTGCCAGCAGCCAAGACCGGACAGGGAAAGATAATGGCTACACCTTC
TRBD1	few	TRBJ1-1	TRBV6-5	CASRSGGAFTEAFF	TGTGCCAGCAGATCAGGGGGCGCTTTCACTGAAGCTTTCTTT
NA	NA	TRBJ2-2	TRBV30	CAWQTGNTGELFF	TGTGCCTGGCAGACAGGGAACACCGGGGAGCTGTTTTTT
TRBD1	NA	TRBJ2-7	TRBV7-2	CASSSQTGSLFEQYF	TGTGCCAGCAGCTCTCAGACAGGGTCTCTGTTCGAGCAGTACTTC
TRBD2	NA	TRBJ2-1	TRBV4-1	CASSQMGLAPYNEQFF	TGCGCCAGCAGCCAGATGGGACTAGCACCGTACAATGAGCAGTTCTTC
NA	few	TRBJ2-7	TRBV4-1	CASSPRGKSYEQYF	TGCGCCAGCAGCCCGCGGGGTAAGTCCTACGAGCAGTACTTC
NA	NA	TRBJ1-2	TRBV5-8	CASSTSSVGYTF	TGTGCCAGCAGCACTAGTTCGGTTGGCTACACCTTC
NA	NA	TRBJ1-5	TRBV6-4	CASSEAFSNQPQHF	TGTGCCAGCAGTGAGGCTTTCTCCAATCAGCCCCAGCATTTT
NA	NA	TRBJ2-1	TRBV18	CASSPGPYNEQFF	TGTGCCAGCTCACCTGGACCATACAATGAGCAGTTCTTC
NA	few	TRBJ1-1	TRBV4-1	CASSQEWSEAFF	TGCGCCAGCAGCCAAGAATGGAGTGAAGCTTTCTTT
NA	NA	TRBJ2-7	TRBV6-5	CASSTRRPYEQYF	TGTGCCAGCAGCACCCGGAGGCCCTACGAGCAGTACTTC
NA	NA	TRBJ1-4	TRBV6-5	CASSSGPMEKKLFF	TGTGCCAGCTCAAGCGGCCCAATGGAGAAAAAACTGTTTTTT
TRBD2	NA	TRBJ2-5	TRBV5-1	CASSPGGTSAQWRETQYF	TGCGCCAGCAGCCCGGGGGGGACTAGCGCCCAATGGAGGGAGACCCAGTACTTC
TRBD1	NA	TRBJ1-4	TRBV30	CAWSDQRQGEGEKLFF	TGTGCCTGGAGTGACCAAAGACAGGGTGAGGGAGAAAAACTGTTTTTT
NA	NA	TRBJ2-7	TRBV5-6	CASSLEAGRSYEQYF	TGTGCCAGCAGCTTGGAGGCGGGACGGTCCTACGAGCAGTACTTC
TRBD1	NA	TRBJ2-1	TRBV5-6	CASTPWDRVGNEQFF	TGTGCCAGCACCCCTTGGGACAGGGTTGGCAATGAGCAGTTCTTC
NA	NA	TRBJ1-1	TRBV7-3	CASTSGGVTEAFF	TGTGCCAGCACCTCGGGTGGGGTCACTGAAGCTTTCTTT
NA	few	TRBJ1-2	TRBV20-1	CSANARGYTF	TGCAGTGCAAATGCGCGGGGCTACACCTTC
NA	few	TRBJ1-2	TRBV27	CASSFWQGGGYTF	TGTGCCAGCAGTTTTTGGCAGGGAGGCGGCTACACCTTC
NA	NA	TRBJ1-1	TRBV19	CASSNTGNTEAFF	TGTGCCAGTAGTAACACGGGGAACACTGAAGCTTTCTTT
TRBD1	NA	TRBJ1-2	TRBV27	CASSRTGEGFYGYTF	TGTGCCAGCAGCCGAACAGGGGAGGGCTTCTATGGCTACACCTTC
NA	NA	TRBJ1-1	TRBV21-1	CASKTGACLSVTEAFF	TGTGCCAGCAAGACAGGGGCATGTCTTTCGGTCACTGAAGCTTTCTTT
NA	NA	TRBJ2-7	TRBV5-1	CASSQKGTRRGSYEQYF	TGCGCCAGCAGTCAAAAGGGAACTAGGAGGGGGTCCTACGAGCAGTACTTC
TRBD2	NA	TRBJ2-3	TRBV5-1	CASSPGLAGATDTQYF	TGCGCCAGCAGCCCGGGACTAGCGGGGGCCACAGATACGCAGTATTTT
NA	NA	TRBJ1-1	TRBV5-1	CASSIQTSSTEAFF	TGCGCCAGCAGCATACAGACTTCAAGCACTGAAGCTTTCTTT
TRBD2	NA	TRBJ2-1	TRBV11-1	CASSSPGTSGTYNEQFF	TGTGCCAGCAGCTCCCCCGGGACTAGCGGAACCTACAATGAGCAGTTCTTC
NA	NA	TRBJ2-1	TRBV5-1	CASSPEGRITEQFF	TGCGCCAGCAGCCCCGAGGGGAGAATAACAGAGCAGTTCTTC
TRBD2	NA	TRBJ2-1	TRBV4-3	CASSQVGGGAVEQFF	TGCGCCAGCAGCCAAGTAGGCGGGGGGGCCGTTGAGCAGTTCTTC